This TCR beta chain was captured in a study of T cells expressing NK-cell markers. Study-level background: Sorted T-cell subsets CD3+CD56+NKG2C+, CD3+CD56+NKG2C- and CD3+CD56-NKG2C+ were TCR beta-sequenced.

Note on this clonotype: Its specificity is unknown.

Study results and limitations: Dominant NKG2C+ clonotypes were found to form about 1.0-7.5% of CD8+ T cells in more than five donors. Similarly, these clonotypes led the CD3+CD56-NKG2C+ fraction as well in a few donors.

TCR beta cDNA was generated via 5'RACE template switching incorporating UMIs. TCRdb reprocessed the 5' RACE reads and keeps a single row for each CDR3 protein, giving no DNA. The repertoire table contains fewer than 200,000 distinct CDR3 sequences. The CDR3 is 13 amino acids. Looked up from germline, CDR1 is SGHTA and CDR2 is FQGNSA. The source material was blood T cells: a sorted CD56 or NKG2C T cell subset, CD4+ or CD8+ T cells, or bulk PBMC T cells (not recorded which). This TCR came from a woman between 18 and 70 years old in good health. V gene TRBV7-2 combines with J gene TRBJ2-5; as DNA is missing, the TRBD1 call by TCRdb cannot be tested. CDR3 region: CASRPGNRETQYF.